This TCR beta chain was captured by sequencing in a study of response to subunit inactivated influenza vaccine. Overall study results and limits: Authors suggested each seasonal flu vaccination may recruit only limited numbers of new T cells.

The junction had 6 bases not matched to a gene; V was cut back by 4 bases and J by 5 bases. CDR1 is DFQATT and CDR2 is SNEGSKA in the germline V gene (reference sequence). This CDR3 comprises 15 residues. Via MiXCR, TCRdb re-called the RT-PCR reads, giving one row per CDR3 protein. Found here are 500,000 to 600,000 distinct CDR3 sequences, 12% to 15% of them singletons; the top ten hold roughly 10%. This clonotype was picked up a small number of times. Antigen: not known. Sequenced material: PBMCs from blood, taken 11 to 12 days after vaccination. The rearrangement uses TRBV20-1 and TRBJ2-2, with TRBD2 matching 11 bases. The receptor comes from a man aged 50 or older who received an inactivated influenza vaccine. The CDR3 reads CSATGLAGFTGELFF. The CDR3, as DNA: TGCAGTGCTACCGGACTAGCGGGCTTTACCGGGGAGCTGTTTTTT.